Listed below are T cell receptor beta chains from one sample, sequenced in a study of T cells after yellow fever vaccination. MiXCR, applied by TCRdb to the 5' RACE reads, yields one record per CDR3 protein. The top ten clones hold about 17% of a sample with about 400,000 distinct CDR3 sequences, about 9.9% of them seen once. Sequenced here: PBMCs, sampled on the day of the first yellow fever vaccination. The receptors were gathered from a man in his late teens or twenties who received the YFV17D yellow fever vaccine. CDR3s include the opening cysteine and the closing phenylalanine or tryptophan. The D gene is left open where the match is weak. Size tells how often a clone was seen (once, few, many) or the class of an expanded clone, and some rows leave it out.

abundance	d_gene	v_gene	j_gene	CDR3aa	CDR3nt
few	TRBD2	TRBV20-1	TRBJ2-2	CSARVLAGGNTGELFF	TGCAGTGCTAGAGTACTAGCGGGGGGGAACACCGGGGAGCTGTTTTTT
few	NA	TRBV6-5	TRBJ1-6	CASSYTWDPDSPLHF	TGTGCCAGCAGTTACACCTGGGACCCCGATTCACCCCTCCACTTT
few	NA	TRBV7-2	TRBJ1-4	CASSFGINEKLFF	TGTGCCAGCAGCTTCGGAATCAATGAAAAACTGTTTTTT
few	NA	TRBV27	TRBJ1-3	CASSRGPNENTIYF	TGTGCCAGCAGTCGGGGCCCTAATGAGAACACCATATATTTT
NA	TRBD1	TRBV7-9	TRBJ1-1	CASSTQGARTEAFF	TGTGCCAGCAGCACACAGGGGGCGAGGACTGAAGCTTTCTTT
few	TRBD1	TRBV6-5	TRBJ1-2	CASSYKGTGVFYGYTF	TGTGCCAGCAGTTACAAAGGGACAGGGGTATTCTATGGCTACACCTTC
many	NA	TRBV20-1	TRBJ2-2	CSATDDIYTGELFF	TGCAGTGCTACAGATGACATTTACACCGGGGAGCTGTTTTTT
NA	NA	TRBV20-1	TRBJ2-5	CSARTLQTQYF	TGCAGTGCCAGAACACTACAGACCCAGTACTTC
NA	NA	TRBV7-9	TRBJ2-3	CASSPSLGPADTQYF	TGTGCCAGCAGCCCAAGCCTGGGACCGGCAGATACGCAGTATTTT
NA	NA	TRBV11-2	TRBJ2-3	CASSLDHPTNGDTQYF	TGTGCCAGCAGCTTAGATCACCCTACCAATGGAGATACGCAGTATTTT
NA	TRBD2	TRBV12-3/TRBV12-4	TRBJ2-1	CASSPLAGLGQFF	TGTGCCAGCAGTCCCTTAGCGGGTTTGGGGCAGTTCTTC